The 21 T cell receptor beta chains below were found in one sample sequenced in a study of blood T cell repertoires in COVID-19. The data were produced by immunoSEQ multiplex PCR, yet TCRdb's version contains in-frame clones alone and is incomplete. The sample has 310,000 or so clones; roughly 90% are singletons. Sequencing used PBMCs or T cells enriched from blood (not recorded which). These receptor sequences come from a woman in her forties who had recovered from COVID-19.

This clone appeared a few times. The V and J genes are TRBV28 and TRBJ2-7; the D gene is possibly TRBD1 (5 bases). The V and J ends lost 5 bases and 2 bases respectively, with 10 bases between them. The CDR3 is 13 amino acids. Germline-derived CDR1 and CDR2 are MDHEN and SYDVKM. The CDR3 DNA sequence: TGTGCCAGCAGTCGGATCAGGGCCTACGAGCAGTACTTC. This encodes CASSRIRAYEQYF.

The chain links TRBV2 to TRBJ2-2, with D uncertain. The V gene's germline CDR1 is SNHLY and CDR2 FYNNEI. Trimming took 4 bases from V and 8 from J, leaving 11 bases between them. This CDR3 is built from 13 residues. CDR3 DNA sequence: TGTGCCAGCAGTGGGCCGTGGCGGGGGGAGCTGTTTTTT. Protein: CASSGPWRGELFF.

V and J are TRBV6-2 or TRBV6-3 and TRBJ1-2; D is possibly TRBD1 (5 bases). Germline lookup yields CDR1 MNHEY and CDR2 SVGEGT. CDR3 length: 15 residues. V lost 2 bases to trimming and J lost 5 bases, with 15 bases between them. CDR3 amino acids: CASSYNGREGYGYTF. In nucleotides, the CDR3 is TGTGCCAGCAGTTACAACGGCAGGGAGGGATATGGCTACACCTTC.

This sequence joins TRBV4-3 and TRBJ2-7; TRBD1 matches at 8 bases. V gave up 1 base and J gave up 1 base; unmatched junction bases: 6. The CDR3 length is 16 residues. Germline V gene data show CDR1 as LGHNA and CDR2 as YSLEER. For the CDR3, the DNA is TGCGCCAGCAGCCAAGCCCCAGGGGGCACTTCCTACGAGCAGTACTTC. Amino acids: CASSQAPGGTSYEQYF.

The rearrangement joins TRBV13 to TRBJ2-1, with 13 nucleotides matching TRBD2. The CDR3 covers 16 residues. Germline V gene data show CDR1 as PRHDT and CDR2 as FYEKMQ (reference sequence). J was trimmed by 8 bases and V by 4 bases; bases with no gene match: 8. CDR3 amino acids: CASSSAGTSGEDEQFF. As DNA, the CDR3 is TGTGCCAGCAGCTCCGCCGGGACTAGCGGGGAGGATGAGCAGTTCTTC. Full variable domain (remainder filled in from reference TRBV13 and TRBJ2-1): AAGVIQSPRHLIKEKRETATLKCYPIPRHDTVYWYQQGPGQDPQFLISFYEKMQSDKGSIPDRFSAQQFSDYHSELNMSSLELGDSALYFCASSSAGTSGEDEQFFGPGTRLTVL.

CDR3 DNA sequence: TGTGCCAGCAGTTTTCATGAGGAGCTGCAAGGCTACACCTTC. This sequence encodes CASSFHEELQGYTF. The chain links TRBV28 to TRBJ1-2; D uncertain. The CDR3 has 14 amino acids. V gave up 3 bases and J gave up 8 bases, with 16 bases separating them. CDR1 and CDR2 from the germline V gene are MDHEN and SYDVKM.

The chain links TRBV12-3 or TRBV12-4 to TRBJ2-1; D remains ambiguous. Deletions cut 1 base from V and 5 bases from J, with 3 bases between. The CDR3 loop spans 12 amino acids. CDR3 nucleotide sequence: TGTGCCAGCAGTTTAGACAACAATGAGCAGTTCTTC. This codes for CASSLDNNEQFF.

This chain connects TRBV7-9 to TRBJ1-6; D remains ambiguous. Germline V gene sequence: CDR1 SEHNR, CDR2 FQNEAQ (reference sequence). The CDR3 consists of 13 residues. Trimming took off 5 bases at V and 8 bases at J, with 10 bases between the two ends. CDR3 amino acids: CASSQGGDSPLHF. The CDR3 region has the DNA TGTGCCAGCAGCCAAGGCGGGGATTCACCCCTCCACTTT.

This chain links TRBV7-9 with TRBJ2-5; D might be TRBD1 (6 bases). The CDR3 extends over 12 amino acids. The V and J ends lost 2 bases and 5 bases respectively, with 6 bases between them. Per germline, CDR1 SEHNR and CDR2 FQNEAQ (reference sequence). The CDR3 sequence: CASSLQGETQYF. The CDR3 DNA is TGTGCCAGCAGCTTACAGGGGGAGACCCAGTACTTC.

This clone has more than one count but fewer than ten. The chain carries TRBV19 and TRBJ2-2; 7 positions agree with TRBD2. CDR3 size: 16 residues. V lost 10 bases, J lost 2 bases, and 13 bases stayed unmatched. CDR1 and CDR2 (germline): LNHDA, SQIVND (reference sequence). In nucleotides, the CDR3 is TGTGCCACTCGTCCTTTGAGCGGGGCAAACACCGGGGAGCTGTTTTTT. This gives the protein CATRPLSGANTGELFF.

The chain links TRBV25-1 to TRBJ1-1; D is unresolved. The CDR3 is 11 residues long. Trimming removed 6 bases from V and 5 bases from J, with 7 bases in between. Per the germline V gene, CDR1 is MGHDK and CDR2 is SYGVNS. The CDR3 here is CASSVYTEAFF. CDR3 in DNA: TGTGCCAGCAGCGTTTATACTGAAGCTTTCTTT.

This chain joins TRBV5-1 and TRBJ1-1; 7 bases are shared with TRBD1. V gave up 0 bases and J gave up 11 bases; unmatched junction bases: 10. CDR3 length: 14 amino acids. Germline lookup yields CDR1 SGHRS and CDR2 YFSETQ. The CDR3 bases are TGCGCCAGCAGCTTGGAACAGGGGTCTAATCGGGCTTTCTTT. Its translation is CASSLEQGSNRAFF.

The table lists this clone with a few counts. The chain links TRBV7-2 to TRBJ2-3; 12 nucleotides match TRBD2. The CDR3 runs to 18 residues. CDR1 is SGHTA and CDR2 is FQGNSA in the germline V gene. V was clipped by 1 base and J by 3 bases; unmatched bases: 8. The DNA of the CDR3 is TGTGCCAGCAGCTTAGGTCTAGCGGGGGGGTCGGGGACAGATACGCAGTATTTT. Translating it yields CASSLGLAGGSGTDTQYF.

The rearrangement links TRBV2 to TRBJ2-5; possibly TRBD1 for D (5 bases). Germline-derived CDR1 and CDR2 are SNHLY and FYNNEI. Trimming stripped 6 bases from V and 5 bases from J, with 16 bases between. The CDR3 totals 14 residues. CDR3 DNA: TGTGCCAGCAGGCCTCTCAGGGTGGGGGAGACCCAGTACTTC. Translation gives CASRPLRVGETQYF. The variable domain in full, completed from reference TRBV2 and TRBJ2-5, reads EPEVTQTPSHQVTQMGQEVILRCVPISNHLYFYWYRQILGQKVEFLVSFYNNEISEKSEIFDDQFSVERPDGSNFTLKIRSTKLEDSAMYFCASRPLRVGETQYFGPGTRLLVL.

The chain recombines TRBV3-1 (or the pseudogene TRBV3-2) with TRBJ1-5; 10 nucleotides match TRBD1. This CDR3 region has 14 residues. Germline CDR1 is LGHDT and CDR2 is YNNKEL (reference sequence). V shed 4 bases, J shed 7 bases, and the junction held 4 bases outside the gene matches. The CDR3 protein is CASSPLDRGQPQHF. In nucleotides, the CDR3 is TGTGCCAGCAGCCCACTGGACAGGGGGCAGCCCCAGCATTTT.

The chain carries TRBV15 and TRBJ1-5; D uncertain. The CDR3 is 19 residues long. Deletions cut 5 bases from V and 0 bases from J, with 23 bases between. The germline gives CDR1 LNHNV, CDR2 YYDKDF (reference sequence). The CDR3 loop reads CATSRSEGTAVFSNQPQHF. Here the CDR3 DNA reads TGTGCCACCAGCCGAAGTGAGGGCACGGCCGTTTTTAGCAATCAGCCCCAGCATTTT.

The rearrangement uses TRBV4-3 and TRBJ2-7; D possibly corresponds to TRBD1 (6 bases). Looked up from germline, CDR1 is LGHNA and CDR2 is YSLEER. This CDR3 region has 15 residues. V lost 1 base, J lost 1 base, and 11 bases lay in between. CDR3 in DNA: TGCGCCAGCAGCCAAGGGAGGACAGATTCCTACGAGCAGTACTTC. Its translation is CASSQGRTDSYEQYF.

This chain links TRBV29-1 with TRBJ2-1; 10 bases are a match to TRBD2. After removal of 5 bases from V and 9 bases from J, the junction contained 10 bases not matched to a gene. Germline values: CDR1 SQVTM, CDR2 ANQGSEA. The CDR3 sequence is 14 residues long. The CDR3 DNA reads as TGCAGCGTTCCGGAGCGGGGGGGCCGGAGTGAGCAGTTCTTC. Its translation: CSVPERGGRSEQFF.

This clone turned up a few times. This chain connects TRBV30 to TRBJ2-3; D is uncertain. Trimming shortened V by 3 bases and J by 1 base, and 14 bases separated the two germline ends. Germline CDR1 GTSNPN, CDR2 SVGIG (reference sequence). The CDR3 runs 15 residues. This chain's CDR3 is CAWSVPFRGTDTQYF. The CDR3 DNA reads TGTGCCTGGAGCGTACCTTTCCGCGGCACAGATACGCAGTATTTT.

J is TRBJ1-5 and V is TRBV5-8, with D maybe TRBD1 (6 bases). The germline V gene encodes CDR1 SGHTS and CDR2 YDEGEE. Trimming shortened V by 3 bases and J by 1 base, and 20 bases separated the two germline ends. The CDR3 length is 18 residues. CDR3 bases: TGTGCCAGCAGCTCGCCTCGGGACACTCTGGACAGCAATCAGCCCCAGCATTTT. It encodes CASSSPRDTLDSNQPQHF.

This chain links TRBV18 with TRBJ1-5; 7 bases fit TRBD1. The CDR3 has 17 amino acids. Trimming took 6 bases from V and 1 from J; bases not matched to a gene: 12. The V gene's germline CDR1 is KGHSH and CDR2 LQKENI. CDR3 loop: CASSPVPSGGSNQPQHF. The CDR3 bases are TGTGCCAGCTCTCCCGTCCCGTCAGGGGGGAGCAATCAGCCCCAGCATTTT.